This TCR beta chain appears in the sequencing data of a study of blood T cell repertoires in COVID-19. Study background: In each case, the material was cDNA or gDNA derived from T cells, B-cell-depleted T cells, or PBMCs.

Authors' data handling: How many nucleated cells were present was estimated from reference gene primer amplification. Data came from immunoSEQ multiplex PCR; TCRdb stores just in-frame clones and leaves some out. D and trimming come from the DNA, and the V and J calls and clone size come from that table. The table has about 84,000 clones, about 86% seen once. The CDR3 sequence is 16 residues long. Germline lookup yields CDR1 SNHLY and CDR2 FYNNEI. Losses at the gene ends were 0 bases for V and 7 bases for J; bases not matched to a gene: 8. The receptor was derived from an elderly man with active or convalescent COVID-19. The sequenced sample was peripheral blood. The gene calls are TRBV2 and TRBJ2-1; 8 bases map to TRBD2. CDR3 amino acids: CASSEAPGLDWNEQFF. The CDR3 DNA sequence: TGTGCCAGCAGTGAAGCCCCGGGACTAGATTGGAATGAGCAGTTCTTC.